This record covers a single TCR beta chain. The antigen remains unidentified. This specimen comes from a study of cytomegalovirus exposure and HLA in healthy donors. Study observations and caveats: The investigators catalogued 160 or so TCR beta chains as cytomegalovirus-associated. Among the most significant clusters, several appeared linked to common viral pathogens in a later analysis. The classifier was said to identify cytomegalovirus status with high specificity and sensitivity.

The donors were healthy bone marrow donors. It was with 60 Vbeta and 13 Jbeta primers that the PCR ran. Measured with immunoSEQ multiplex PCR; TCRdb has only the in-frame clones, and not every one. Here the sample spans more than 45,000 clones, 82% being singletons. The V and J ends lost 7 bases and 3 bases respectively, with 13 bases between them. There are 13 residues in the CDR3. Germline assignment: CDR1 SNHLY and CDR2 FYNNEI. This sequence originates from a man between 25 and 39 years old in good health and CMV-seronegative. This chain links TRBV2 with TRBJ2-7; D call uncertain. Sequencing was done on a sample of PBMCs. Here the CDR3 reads CASNLADHYEQYF. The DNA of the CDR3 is TGTGCCAGCAATCTGGCTGATCACTACGAGCAGTACTTC.